This T cell receptor (beta chain) is from a study of beta chain features in type 1 diabetes. Overall study findings and caveats: There were fewer insertions and more deletions at the VDJ junctions of type 1 diabetes patients. Any HLA-type effect on TCRB rearrangement remained unresolved here. Shortening of TCRB CDR3s, moderate but significant, appeared in all four CD4+ subsets of Type 1 diabetes patients.

V was clipped by 2 bases and J by 3 bases; unmatched bases: 5. The germline V gene has CDR1 LGHNA and CDR2 YNFKEQ. This CDR3 is built from 16 residues. What was sequenced were expressed TCRB transcripts, since all of the isolated RNA had been reverse transcribed. Measured with immunoSEQ multiplex PCR; TCRdb has only the in-frame clones, and not every one. This table has about 160,000 clones, just over 9% appearing once. About this clone itself: Its antigen remains unknown.

Purity exceeding 95% was reached by all sorted populations. This TCR came from a woman under 30 in good health. The chain uses TRBV4-2 and TRBJ2-3; 10 bases are a match to TRBD2. Sequencing was performed on central memory CD4+ T cells from blood. DNA for the CDR3: TGTGCCAGCAGCCAAAAAGCTAGCGGGGGTACAGATACGCAGTATTTT. This encodes CASSQKASGGTDTQYF.